This T cell receptor beta chain was profiled in a study of control samples from healthy donors and cancer patients (dated by TCRdb to 2018 to 2021). Library preparation was by the immunoSEQ multiplex PCR assay. In its TCRdb copy, this immuneACCESS table keeps in-frame sequences only and misses some clones. Where compared with another copy, unresolved V genes explain less than half of these, and the others have no known cause. The sample data list 150,000 to 200,000 clones, and 90% to 95% of these were observed just once. Over 1.2% of the sample is taken by the ten largest. About this clone itself: Its target antigen remains unknown. No qualities accompany the bases; no much larger clone lies one base away. Other DNA sequences within the sample encode an identical CDR3.

Deletion took 0 bases off V and 6 bases off J, with a span of 10 bases between the germline ends. CDR1 and CDR2, looked up from the germline V gene, are SGHRS and YFSETQ. Measured from the cysteine to the phenylalanine, the CDR3 is 14 residues long. Kept here is only the CDR3 DNA, which spans 42 bases and is read in frame from base 1. Recombination connected TRBV5-1 to TRBJ2-1, with a weak D call of TRBD2 (6 bases match). The receptor comes from a woman under 40 in good health. Sequencing was carried out using blood. CDR3 loop: CASSLVAGTNEQFF. The DNA sequence is given as TGCGCCAGCAGCTTGGTGGCGGGGACCAATGAGCAGTTCTTC.